This T cell receptor beta chain appears in the sequencing data of a study of T cell clonotyping in hematopoietic cell transplantation. General study results and limits: Higher Inverse Simpson Index values in graft donor and pretransplant recipient predicted broader posttransplant TCR diversity.

Repertoires were generated with immunoSEQ multiplex PCR, while TCRdb's copy carries only in-frame clones and drops some. Counted here are some 30,000 clones, roughly 70% occurring once; the ten biggest clones make up 5% to 6.5%. A word on this clone: Its matching antigen is unknown. One junction end disagrees with the germline gene, perhaps due to a read error.

This CDR3 is built from 15 residues. Germline V gene lookup returns CDR1 MGHDK and CDR2 SYGVNS. Time point in this sample: recipient sample about 28 days before transplant, after cytoreduction. Blood collection times were about day -28 and days 30, 100, 180 posttransplant. The source is a man between 45 and 60 years old with myelodysplastic syndrome. Some clones in this sample may be carry-over from other donors' samples. This specimen was peripheral blood mononuclear cells, taken before stem cell transplant. The chain links TRBV25-1 to TRBJ2-7; D tentatively fits TRBD1 or TRBD2 (5 bases each). CDR3 loop: CASSEGGRSMGEQHF. The CDR3 DNA reads TGTGCCAGCAGTGAAGGTGGCAGGTCTATGGGGGAGCAGCACTTC.